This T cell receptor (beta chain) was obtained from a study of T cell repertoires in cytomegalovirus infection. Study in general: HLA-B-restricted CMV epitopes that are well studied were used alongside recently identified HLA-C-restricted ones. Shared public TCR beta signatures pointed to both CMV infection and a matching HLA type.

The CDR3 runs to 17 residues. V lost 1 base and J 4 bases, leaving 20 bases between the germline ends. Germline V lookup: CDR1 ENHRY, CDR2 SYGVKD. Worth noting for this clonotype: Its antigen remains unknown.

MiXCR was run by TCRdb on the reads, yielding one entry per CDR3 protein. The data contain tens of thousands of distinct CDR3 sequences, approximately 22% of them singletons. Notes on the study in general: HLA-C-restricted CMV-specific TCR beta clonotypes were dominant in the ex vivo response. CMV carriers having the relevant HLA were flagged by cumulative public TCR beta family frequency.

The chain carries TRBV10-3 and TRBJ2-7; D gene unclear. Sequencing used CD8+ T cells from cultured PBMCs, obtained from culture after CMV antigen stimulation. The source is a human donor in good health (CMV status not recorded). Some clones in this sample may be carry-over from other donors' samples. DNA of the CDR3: TGTGCCATCAGTGAGTACAAAGTTGGAGACAAAGGATACGAGCAGTACTTC. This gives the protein CAISEYKVGDKGYEQYF.